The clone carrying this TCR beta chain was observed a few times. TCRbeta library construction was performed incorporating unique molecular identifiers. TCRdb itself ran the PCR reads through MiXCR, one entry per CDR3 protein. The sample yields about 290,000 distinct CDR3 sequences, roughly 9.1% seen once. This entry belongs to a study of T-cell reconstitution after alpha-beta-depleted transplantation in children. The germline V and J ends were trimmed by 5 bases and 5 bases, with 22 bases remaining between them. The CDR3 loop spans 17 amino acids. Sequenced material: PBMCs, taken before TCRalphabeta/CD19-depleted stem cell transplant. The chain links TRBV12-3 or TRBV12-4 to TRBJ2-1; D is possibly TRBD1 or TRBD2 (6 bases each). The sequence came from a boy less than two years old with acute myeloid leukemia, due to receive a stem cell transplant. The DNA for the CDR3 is TGTGCCAGCAGTCCCACGAGGGGGAGGACAGATGACAATGAGCAGTTCTTC. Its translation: CASSPTRGRTDDNEQFF.